The rows below give T cell receptor beta chains drawn from one sample of a study of blood T cell repertoires in COVID-19. Assay: immunoSEQ multiplex PCR; the TCRdb copy retains only in-frame clones and omits some. The sample comprises 200,000 to 250,000 clones, 88% of which are singletons, and 1.5% to 2% rests with the top ten. The sample consisted of peripheral blood. These TCRs come from a man aged 65 to 79 with acute or convalescent COVID-19. Each CDR3 is given with its conserved first and last residue. The D gene is left open where the match is weak. Some rows mark clone size as missing; the rest say once, few, many or name a class of expanded clone.

j_call | v_call | d_call | clone_size | cdr3_nt | cdr3_aa
TRBJ1-4 | TRBV19 | NA | NA | TGTGCCAGTAGTCCCGGGAATGAAAAACTGTTTTTT | CASSPGNEKLFF
TRBJ2-5 | TRBV30 | NA | NA | TGTGCCTGGAGTGTAAGGCTAGGAAGAGAGACCCAGTACTTC | CAWSVRLGRETQYF
TRBJ1-2 | TRBV5-5 | NA | medium-sized | TGTGCCAGCAGCGAGGGGGGGTATAACTATGGCTACACCTTC | CASSEGGYNYGYTF
TRBJ2-2 | TRBV6-4 | TRBD2 | once | TGTGCCAGCAGTCCAGGAGGACTAGCGGGAGTTACCGGGGAGCTGTTTTTT | CASSPGGLAGVTGELFF
TRBJ1-1 | TRBV5-1 | NA | NA | TGCGCCAGCAGCTTGGGGCCGAACACTGAAGCTTTCTTT | CASSLGPNTEAFF
TRBJ2-1 | TRBV3-1/TRBV3-2 | NA | NA | TGTGCCAGCAGCCAAGATACTACGGTCTCCTACAATGAGCAGTTCTTC | CASSQDTTVSYNEQFF
TRBJ1-4 | TRBV27 | TRBD1 | NA | TGTGCCAGCAGTTTCCTACAGGGGGGAGAAAAACTGTTTTTT | CASSFLQGGEKLFF
TRBJ2-1 | TRBV7-9 | NA | NA | TGTGCCAGCAGCTTATTATTAGCGGATTACAATGAGCAGTTCTTC | CASSLLLADYNEQFF
TRBJ2-3 | TRBV7-2 | TRBD2 | NA | TGTGCCAGCAGCTTAGCGGGGGGGTCATGGGGCACAGATACGCAGTATTTT | CASSLAGGSWGTDTQYF
TRBJ2-5 | TRBV18 | NA | NA | TGTGCCAGCTCACCACCGAGGGAGACCCAGTACTTC | CASSPPRETQYF
TRBJ1-2 | TRBV3-1/TRBV3-2 | NA | NA | TGTGCCAGCAGCGAAGGAAGCGACTATGGCTACACCTTC | CASSEGSDYGYTF
TRBJ2-3 | TRBV2 | TRBD2 | NA | TGTGCCAGCAGTGAAGAGGCGACTAGCGGGCCAATCACAGATACGCAGTATTTT | CASSEEATSGPITDTQYF
TRBJ1-1 | TRBV9 | NA | NA | TGTGCCAGCAGCGTAGATCCGGGAATGAACACTGAAGCTTTCTTT | CASSVDPGMNTEAFF
TRBJ2-4 | TRBV27 | NA | NA | TGTGCCAGCAGTTTAACAGGACAGAGAGCCAAAAACATTCAGTACTTC | CASSLTGQRAKNIQYF
TRBJ2-6 | TRBV6-2/TRBV6-3 | NA | NA | TGTGCCAGCAGCACCGCAGGGGCTGGGGCCAACGTCCTGACTTTC | CASSTAGAGANVLTF
TRBJ2-1 | TRBV6-4 | TRBD2 | NA | TGTGCCGCTAGGACTAGCGGGACTACAAGGGATGAGCAGTTCTTC | CAARTSGTTRDEQFF
TRBJ2-5 | TRBV27 | NA | NA | TGTGCCAGCAGTTTATCCCGGCAGGGGACCCAGTACTTC | CASSLSRQGTQYF
TRBJ2-5 | TRBV18 | NA | NA | TGTGCCAGCTCACCCGCGGGACTGACGGAGACCCAGTACTTC | CASSPAGLTETQYF
TRBJ2-7 | TRBV4-2 | NA | NA | TGTGCCAGCAGCCAAGACAGGGGTTCCTACGAGCAGTACTTC | CASSQDRGSYEQYF
TRBJ2-7 | TRBV5-1 | TRBD2 | NA | TGCGCCAGCAGCATTTCAGGGACTAGCCTCGACGAGCAGTACTTC | CASSISGTSLDEQYF
TRBJ1-1 | TRBV5-4 | NA | NA | TGTGCCAGCAGCCGACAAGAGAACACTGAAGCTTTCTTT | CASSRQENTEAFF
TRBJ2-2 | TRBV24-1 | NA | few | TGTGCCACCAGTGAATCGAGCCACACCGGGGAGCTGTTTTTT | CATSESSHTGELFF
TRBJ1-3 | TRBV19 | NA | NA | TGTGCCAGTAGTCCAACCCTCGACAGCAAACCTGCCAACACCATATATTTT | CASSPTLDSKPANTIYF
TRBJ2-3 | TRBV5-8 | TRBD2 | NA | TGTGCCAGCAGCCCGGGCGGGGCGGGAGCGAGGGATACGCAGTATTTT | CASSPGGAGARDTQYF
TRBJ1-1 | TRBV5-1 | TRBD1 | NA | TGCGCCAGCAGCTGGACAGGGGGCTGGAACACTGAAGCTTTCTTT | CASSWTGGWNTEAFF
TRBJ2-7 | TRBV29-1 | NA | NA | TGCAGCGTTGGGGGCTTTCACTCCTACGAGCAGTACTTC | CSVGGFHSYEQYF
TRBJ2-1 | TRBV5-1 | TRBD2 | NA | TGCGCCAGCAGCTGGCTAGCGGGAGAGGAGCAGTTCTTC | CASSWLAGEEQFF
TRBJ2-1 | TRBV7-9 | TRBD2 | NA | TGTGCCAGCACCCTGGGACAAGGCCCTCGATCTGCACTAGCGGGAATGGACAATGAGCAGTTCTTC | CASTLGQGPRSALAGMDNEQFF
TRBJ1-1 | TRBV11-2 | NA | few | TGTGCCAGCAGCCCCCCAGGGGCGATGAACACTGAAGCTTTCTTT | CASSPPGAMNTEAFF
TRBJ2-1 | TRBV30 | NA | NA | TGTGCCTGGAGTGTAATCAGCTCCTACAATGAGCAGTTCTTC | CAWSVISSYNEQFF
TRBJ2-7 | TRBV12-3/TRBV12-4 | NA | NA | TGTGCCAGCGGCATACCCAATCGCCACGAGCAGTACTTC | CASGIPNRHEQYF
TRBJ2-1 | TRBV5-1 | NA | NA | TGCGCCAGCAGCTTCGACAGGTTTTACAATGAGCAGTTCTTC | CASSFDRFYNEQFF